This T cell receptor (beta chain) was retrieved from a study of Ad26.COV2.S vaccination and SARS-CoV-2 variants. About the study: Dosing was one shot or two shots 56 days apart. Study results and caveats: After vaccination, reports described spike-specific CD8+ and CD4+ T cell responses as showing substantial breadth.

Treatment reported: around 19 received Ad26.COV2.S at low or high dose, single or two shots; about 5 received placebo; per-sample allocation not given. Sample collection was performed on day 63 after the first vaccine or placebo injection. In Boston, an adult donor aged 18-55 years took part. Assay used: immunoSEQ multiplex PCR; TCRdb lists only in-frame clones, some missing. The table has 350,000 to 400,000 clones, around nine tenths seen once. With respect to this clone: Its antigen remains unknown.

V lost 5 bases and J lost 2, with 10 bases in between. This CDR3 is 13 amino acids long. The V call is TRBV12-3 or TRBV12-4, the J call TRBJ2-7, with unresolved D. This TCR was recovered from a person between 18 and 60 years old who received the Ad26.COV2.S COVID-19 vaccine or a placebo. The sequencing used peripheral blood, collected in a trial of Ad26.COV2.S vaccine versus placebo. CDR3 in amino acids: CASSPELPYEQYF. The CDR3 DNA is TGTGCCAGCAGTCCGGAGTTACCCTACGAGCAGTACTTC.